The sequence of this T cell receptor beta chain was determined in a study of blood T cell repertoires in COVID-19. Losses at the gene ends were 0 bases for V and 2 bases for J; bases not matched to a gene: 8. The CDR3 loop spans 17 amino acids. CDR1 is SGHNT, CDR2 YYREEE, per germline (reference sequence). The repertoire was sequenced with immunoSEQ multiplex PCR; TCRdb's copy has only in-frame clones and lacks some. Here the sample spans about 210,000 clones, about 83% being singletons. Participants were aged about 18 to 89 years, lived in 20 to 30 US areas, and enrolled virtually. Within 2 weeks before study entry, exposed participants met a COVID-19 case.

This chain joins TRBV5-4 and TRBJ1-3, with 7 nucleotides matching TRBD1. The sequencing sample was made of PBMCs or T cells enriched from blood (not recorded which). The receptor's source is a woman in her 30s who had been exposed to COVID-19. The CDR3 DNA sequence: TGTGCCAGCAGCTTGGGTACCAACAGGGGTCCTGGAAACACCATATATTTT. Amino acids: CASSLGTNRGPGNTIYF.